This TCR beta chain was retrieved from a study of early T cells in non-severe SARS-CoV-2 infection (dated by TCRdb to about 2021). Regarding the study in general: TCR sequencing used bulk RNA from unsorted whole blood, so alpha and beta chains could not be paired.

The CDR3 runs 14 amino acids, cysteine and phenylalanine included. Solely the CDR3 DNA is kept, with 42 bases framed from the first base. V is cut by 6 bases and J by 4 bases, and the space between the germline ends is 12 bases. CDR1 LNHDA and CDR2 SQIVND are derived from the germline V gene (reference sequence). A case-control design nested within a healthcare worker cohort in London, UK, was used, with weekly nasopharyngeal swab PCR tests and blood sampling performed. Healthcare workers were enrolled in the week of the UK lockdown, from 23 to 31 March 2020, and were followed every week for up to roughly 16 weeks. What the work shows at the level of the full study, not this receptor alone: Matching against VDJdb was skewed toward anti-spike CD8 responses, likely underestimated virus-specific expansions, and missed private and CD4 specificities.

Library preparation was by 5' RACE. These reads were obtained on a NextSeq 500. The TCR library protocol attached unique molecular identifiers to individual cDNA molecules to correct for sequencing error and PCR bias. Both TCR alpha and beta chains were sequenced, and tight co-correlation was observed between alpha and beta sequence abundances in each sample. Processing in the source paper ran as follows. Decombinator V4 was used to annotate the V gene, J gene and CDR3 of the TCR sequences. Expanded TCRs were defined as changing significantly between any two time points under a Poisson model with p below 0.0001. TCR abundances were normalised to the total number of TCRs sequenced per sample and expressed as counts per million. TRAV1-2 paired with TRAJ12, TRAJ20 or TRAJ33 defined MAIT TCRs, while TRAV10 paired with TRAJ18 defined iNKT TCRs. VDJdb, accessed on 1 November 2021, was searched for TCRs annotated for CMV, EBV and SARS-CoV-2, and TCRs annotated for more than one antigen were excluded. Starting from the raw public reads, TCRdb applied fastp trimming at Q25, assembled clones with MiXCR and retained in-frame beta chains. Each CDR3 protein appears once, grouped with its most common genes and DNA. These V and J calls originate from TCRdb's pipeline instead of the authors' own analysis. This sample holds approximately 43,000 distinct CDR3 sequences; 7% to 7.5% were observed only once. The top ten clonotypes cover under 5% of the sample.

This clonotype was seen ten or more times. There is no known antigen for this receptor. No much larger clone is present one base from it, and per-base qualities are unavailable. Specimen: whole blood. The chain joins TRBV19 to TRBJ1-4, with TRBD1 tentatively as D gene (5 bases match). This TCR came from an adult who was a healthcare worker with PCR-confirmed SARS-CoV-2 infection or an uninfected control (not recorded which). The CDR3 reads CASRGRQLNEKLFF. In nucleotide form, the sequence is TGTGCCAGTAGGGGCAGACAGCTTAATGAAAAACTGTTTTTT.